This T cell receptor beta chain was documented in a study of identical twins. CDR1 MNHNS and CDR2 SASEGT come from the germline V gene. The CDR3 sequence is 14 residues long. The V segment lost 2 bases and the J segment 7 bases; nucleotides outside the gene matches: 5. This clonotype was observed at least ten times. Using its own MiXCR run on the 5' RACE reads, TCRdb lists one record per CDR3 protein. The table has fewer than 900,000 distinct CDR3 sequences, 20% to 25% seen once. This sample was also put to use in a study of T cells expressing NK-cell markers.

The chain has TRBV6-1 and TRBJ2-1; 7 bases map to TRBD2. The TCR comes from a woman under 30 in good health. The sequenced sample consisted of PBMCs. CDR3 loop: CASSERQAGNEQFF. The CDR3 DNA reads TGTGCCAGCAGTGAAAGGCAAGCGGGAAATGAGCAGTTCTTC.